This is a list of T cell receptor beta chains from one sample in a study of cytomegalovirus exposure and HLA in healthy donors. TCRdb's table, derived via immunoSEQ multiplex PCR, lists solely in-frame clones and lacks some. The sample includes roughly 250,000 clones, 75% to 85% of them seen just once. The sample taken for sequencing was PBMCs. The receptors were gathered from a girl aged 2-10 years in good health and CMV-seronegative. Each CDR3 is given with its conserved first and last residue.

TRBJ1-6 TRBV9 CASSRIRGPLHF
TRBJ1-2 TRBV6-5 CASSYRRDSHYGYTF
TRBJ2-1 TRBV4-2 CASSQADSGGAYNEQFF
TRBJ1-5 TRBV18 CASSSRNNQPQHF
TRBJ1-6 TRBV2 CASSEGGGPNSPLHF
TRBJ1-3 TRBV7-9 CSSSLIAGNSGNTIYF
TRBJ1-5 TRBV7-9 CASSFPGQSQPQHF
TRBJ2-7 TRBV14 CASSQDRVSHEQYF
TRBJ2-7 TRBV28 CASSAGTGYEQYF
TRBJ2-2 TRBV10-1 CASSGRTSTGELFF
TRBJ1-5 TRBV27 CASSLLRSGWAVSDQPQHF
TRBJ2-1 TRBV11-2 CASSAYLLLRGSSYNEQFF
TRBJ1-2 TRBV5-1 CASSWMLGPGYTF
TRBJ2-1 TRBV6-1 CASSPQGTGNDEQFF
TRBJ2-7 TRBV5-1 CASSLGDGGRAEQYF
TRBJ1-1 TRBV7-8 CASSLGEQGKAFF
TRBJ2-7 TRBV5-4 CASSPGGLAGGPLVYEQYF
TRBJ1-1 TRBV28 CASSLPGGDTEAFF
TRBJ1-1 TRBV18 CASSPGGVSTEAFF
TRBJ1-2 TRBV6-1 CASSEARRSNYGYTF
NA TRBV28 CASSFTASGSPTDEQYF
TRBJ1-1 TRBV18 CASSPLGVVNTEAFF
TRBJ2-5 TRBV28 CASNTRGGVVEETQYF
TRBJ1-2 TRBV18 CASSPLVTGVYGYTF
TRBJ2-3 TRBV9 CASSVAVYSDTQYF
TRBJ2-5 TRBV27 CASSFGGWETQYF
TRBJ2-7 TRBV4-1 CASSQGQGAREQYF
TRBJ2-5 TRBV27 CASSLNIGGLQETQYF
TRBJ2-2 TRBV19 CASSPTGFPGELFF
TRBJ2-5 TRBV5-6 CASSREETQYF
TRBJ1-1 TRBV7-3 CASSPDGLEAFF
TRBJ2-7 TRBV5-1 CASSHDSLDAYEQYF
TRBJ1-3 TRBV5-8 CASSPLGSGNTIYF
TRBJ2-7 TRBV27 CASSFGPGSVGEQYF
TRBJ2-7 TRBV28 CASTARGHDNNEQYF
TRBJ1-1 TRBV16 CASSQFTFAGTDYTEAFF
TRBJ2-1 TRBV5-1 CASSPRQIRTEQFF
TRBJ2-2 TRBV18 CASSPLADLNTGELFF
TRBJ2-3 TRBV28 CASSPSSGNQDTQYF
TRBJ1-2 TRBV18 CASSPPGQGYRGLYYGYTF
TRBJ2-1 TRBV4-1 CASSPRTSGGAAEQFF
TRBJ2-5 TRBV18 CASSGGTAETQYF
TRBJ2-7 TRBV7-9 CASSLMRYSSYEQYF
TRBJ2-1 TRBV27 CASFPGGSYNEQFF
TRBJ1-6 TRBV23-1 CASSQGGDSPRINSPLHF
TRBJ2-7 TRBV2 CASPGLAGRYEQYF
TRBJ1-5 TRBV7-2 CASSLRREPQHF
TRBJ2-7 TRBV28 CASSSPHVWTSGTIYEQYF
TRBJ2-1 TRBV7-6 CASSFGTSGSNEQFF
TRBJ1-1 TRBV7-4 CASSLVGQGVPIEAFF
TRBJ2-2 TRBV9 CASAPTDYTGELFF
TRBJ1-3 TRBV5-1 CASSSGLTGNTIYF
TRBJ2-1 TRBV9 CASYFPPSGDEQFF
TRBJ2-1 TRBV28 CASNHFFDSVTRSSYNEQFF
TRBJ2-1 TRBV13 CASSLGGRGLANEQFF
TRBJ2-5 TRBV27 CASAEAGDQETQYF
TRBJ1-1 TRBV19 CASSVSRGGTEAFF
TRBJ2-7 TRBV27 CASSLRDRVGEQYF
TRBJ1-2 TRBV4-2 CASSQDMTANYGYTF